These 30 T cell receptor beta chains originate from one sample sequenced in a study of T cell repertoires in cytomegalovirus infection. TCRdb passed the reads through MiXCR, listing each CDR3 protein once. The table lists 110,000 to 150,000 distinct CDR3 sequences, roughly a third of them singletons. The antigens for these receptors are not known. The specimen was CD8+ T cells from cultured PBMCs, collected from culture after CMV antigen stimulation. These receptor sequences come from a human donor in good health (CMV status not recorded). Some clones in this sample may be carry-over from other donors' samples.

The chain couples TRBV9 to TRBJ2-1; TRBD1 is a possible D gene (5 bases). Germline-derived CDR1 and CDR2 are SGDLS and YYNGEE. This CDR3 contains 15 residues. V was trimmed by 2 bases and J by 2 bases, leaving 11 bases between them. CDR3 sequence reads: CASSVHPGTYNEQFF. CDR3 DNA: TGTGCCAGCAGCGTCCATCCAGGGACCTACAATGAGCAGTTCTTC.

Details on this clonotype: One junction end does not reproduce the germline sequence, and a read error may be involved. The CDR3 coding sequence is TGTGCCAGCAGTGGGACAGCCAGCGGAGAGGAGCTCTTC. It is translated as CASSGTASGEELF. V usage is TRBV7-9 and J usage is TRBJ2-1; TRBD1 agrees at 7 bases. The CDR3 extends over 13 amino acids. The germline V gene has CDR1 SEHNR and CDR2 FQNEAQ (reference sequence).

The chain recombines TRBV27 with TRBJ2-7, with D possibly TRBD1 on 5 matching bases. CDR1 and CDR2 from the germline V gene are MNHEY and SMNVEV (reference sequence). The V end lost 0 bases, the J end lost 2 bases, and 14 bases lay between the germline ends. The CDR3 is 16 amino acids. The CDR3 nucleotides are TGTGCCAGCAGTTTATCGCGTGGTGACAGAGCCTACGAGCAGTACTTC. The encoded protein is CASSLSRGDRAYEQYF.

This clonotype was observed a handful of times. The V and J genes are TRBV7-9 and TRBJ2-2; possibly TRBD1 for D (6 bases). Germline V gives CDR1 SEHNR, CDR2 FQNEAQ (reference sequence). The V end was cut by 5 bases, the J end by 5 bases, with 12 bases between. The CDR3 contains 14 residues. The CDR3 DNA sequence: TGTGCCAGCAGCCGTACAGGGTTTACCGGGGAGCTGTTTTTT. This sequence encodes CASSRTGFTGELFF.

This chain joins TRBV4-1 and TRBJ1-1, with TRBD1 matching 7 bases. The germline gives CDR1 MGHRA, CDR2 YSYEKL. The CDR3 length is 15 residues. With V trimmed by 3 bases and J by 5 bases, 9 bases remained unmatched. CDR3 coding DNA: TGCGCCAGCAGCCAGAGACAGGGATGGAGTACTGAAGCTTTCTTT. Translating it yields CASSQRQGWSTEAFF.

CDR3 loop: CSATRSLGTEAFF. The CDR3 DNA is TGCAGTGCAACCCGCTCGTTGGGAACTGAAGCTTTCTTT. V gene TRBV20-1 combines with J gene TRBJ1-1, with D uncertain. The CDR3 spans 13 residues. Deletions cut 6 bases from V and 5 bases from J, with 16 bases between. The germline CDR1 and CDR2 sequences are DFQATT and SNEGSKA (reference sequence).

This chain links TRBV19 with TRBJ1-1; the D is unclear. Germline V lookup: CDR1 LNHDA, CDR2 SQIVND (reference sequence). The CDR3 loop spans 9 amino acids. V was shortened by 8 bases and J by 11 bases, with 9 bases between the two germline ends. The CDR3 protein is CASGPWAFF. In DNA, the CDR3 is TGTGCCAGTGGGCCTTGGGCTTTCTTT.

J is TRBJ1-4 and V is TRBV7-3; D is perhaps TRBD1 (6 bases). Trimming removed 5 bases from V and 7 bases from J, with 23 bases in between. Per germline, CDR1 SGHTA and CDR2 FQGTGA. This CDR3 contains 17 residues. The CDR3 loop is CASSPRRTANYGEKLFF. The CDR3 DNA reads TGTGCCAGCAGCCCTAGGAGGACAGCCAACTATGGTGAAAAACTGTTTTTT.

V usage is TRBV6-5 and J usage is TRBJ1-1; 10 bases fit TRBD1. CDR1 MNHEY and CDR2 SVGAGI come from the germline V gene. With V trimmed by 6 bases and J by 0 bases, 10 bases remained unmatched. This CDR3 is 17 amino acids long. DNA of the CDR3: TGTGCCAGCAGGAAAGGACAGGGGGGTATCCTGAACACTGAAGCTTTCTTT. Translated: CASRKGQGGILNTEAFF.

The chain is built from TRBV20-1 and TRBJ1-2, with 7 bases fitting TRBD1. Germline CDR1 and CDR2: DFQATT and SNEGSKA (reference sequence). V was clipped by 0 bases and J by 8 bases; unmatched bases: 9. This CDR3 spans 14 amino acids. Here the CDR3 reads CSARDFDRESGYTF. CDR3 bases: TGCAGTGCTAGAGATTTTGACAGGGAGTCCGGCTACACCTTC.

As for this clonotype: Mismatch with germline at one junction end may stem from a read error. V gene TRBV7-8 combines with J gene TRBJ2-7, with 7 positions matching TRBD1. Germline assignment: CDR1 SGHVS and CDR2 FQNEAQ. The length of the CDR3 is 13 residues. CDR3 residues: CTSSLGQAYEQYF. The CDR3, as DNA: TGTACCAGCAGCTTAGGACAGGCGTACGAGCAGTACTTC.

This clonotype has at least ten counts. The CDR3, as DNA: TGTGCCAGCAGTTACCGGGCTTCCTACGAGCAGTACTTC. It codes for CASSYRASYEQYF. The gene calls are TRBV6-5 and TRBJ2-7; D gene ambiguous. This CDR3 is built from 13 residues. Deletions cut 2 bases from V and 1 base from J, with 6 bases between. Germline-derived CDR1 and CDR2 are MNHEY and SVGAGI.

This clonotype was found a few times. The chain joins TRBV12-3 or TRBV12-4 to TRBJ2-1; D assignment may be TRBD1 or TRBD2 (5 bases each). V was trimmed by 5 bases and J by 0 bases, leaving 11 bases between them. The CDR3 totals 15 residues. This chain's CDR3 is CASSARGASYNEQFF. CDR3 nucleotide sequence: TGTGCCAGCAGTGCCCGGGGCGCCTCCTACAATGAGCAGTTCTTC.

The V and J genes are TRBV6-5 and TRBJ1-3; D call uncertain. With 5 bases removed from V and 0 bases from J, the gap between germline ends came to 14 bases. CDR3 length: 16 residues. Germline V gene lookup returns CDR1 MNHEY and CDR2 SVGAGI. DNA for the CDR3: TGTGCCAGCAGTGGCCCGACCGAACTCTCTGGAAACACCATATATTTT. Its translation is CASSGPTELSGNTIYF.

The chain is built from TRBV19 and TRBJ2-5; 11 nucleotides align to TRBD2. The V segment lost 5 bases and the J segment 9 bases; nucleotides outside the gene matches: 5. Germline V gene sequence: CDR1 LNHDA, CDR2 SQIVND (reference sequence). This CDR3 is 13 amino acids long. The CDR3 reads CASSLTSGGAQYF. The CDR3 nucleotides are TGTGCCAGTAGTCTAACTAGCGGGGGAGCCCAGTACTTC.

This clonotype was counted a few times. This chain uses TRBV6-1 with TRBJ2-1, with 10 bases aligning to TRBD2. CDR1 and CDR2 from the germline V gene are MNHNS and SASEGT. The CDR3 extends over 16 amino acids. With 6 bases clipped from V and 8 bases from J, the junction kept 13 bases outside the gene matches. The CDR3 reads CASSPEAPSGGHEQFF. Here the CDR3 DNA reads TGTGCCAGCAGCCCGGAGGCGCCTAGCGGGGGTCATGAGCAGTTCTTC.

The CDR3 reads CASGTGVFNEQYF. The CDR3 bases are TGTGCCAGCGGGACAGGGGTTTTTAACGAGCAGTACTTC. J is TRBJ2-7 and V is TRBV2, with 10 bases that match TRBD1. Germline lookup yields CDR1 SNHLY and CDR2 FYNNEI. V shed 8 bases, J shed 5 bases, and the junction held 6 bases outside the gene matches. The CDR3 has 13 residues.

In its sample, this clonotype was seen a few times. This CDR3 reads CASRETGFETQYF. The CDR3 region has the DNA TGTGCCAGCAGGGAAACAGGGTTTGAGACCCAGTACTTC. The chain uses TRBV6-1 and TRBJ2-5; TRBD1 might be the D (6 bases). The germline V gene encodes CDR1 MNHNS and CDR2 SASEGT. V was cut by 6 bases and J by 5 bases, with 13 bases left in between. CDR3 length: 13 residues.

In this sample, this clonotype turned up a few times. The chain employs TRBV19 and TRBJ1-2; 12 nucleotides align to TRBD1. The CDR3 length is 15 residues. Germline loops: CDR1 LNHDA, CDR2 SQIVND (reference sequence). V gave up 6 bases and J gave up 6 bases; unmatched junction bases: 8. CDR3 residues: CASSTGTGGWNGYTF. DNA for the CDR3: TGTGCCAGTAGCACTGGGACAGGGGGCTGGAATGGCTACACCTTC.

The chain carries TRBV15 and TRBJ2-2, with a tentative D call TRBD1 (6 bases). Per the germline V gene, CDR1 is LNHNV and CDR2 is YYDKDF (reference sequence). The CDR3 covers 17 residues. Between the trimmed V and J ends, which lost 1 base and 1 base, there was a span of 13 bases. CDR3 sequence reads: CATSRGQGPLNTGELFF. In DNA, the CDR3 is TGTGCCACCAGCAGAGGTCAGGGGCCTTTGAACACCGGGGAGCTGTTTTTT.

The chain's CDR3 is CASIPMDTDTQYF. As DNA, the CDR3 is TGTGCCAGCATCCCCATGGACACAGATACGCAGTATTTT. The J gene is TRBJ2-3, the V gene TRBV19; D uncertain. In germline, CDR1 is LNHDA, CDR2 SQIVND (reference sequence). V lost 9 bases to trimming and J lost 2 bases, with 12 bases between them. This CDR3 is built from 13 residues.

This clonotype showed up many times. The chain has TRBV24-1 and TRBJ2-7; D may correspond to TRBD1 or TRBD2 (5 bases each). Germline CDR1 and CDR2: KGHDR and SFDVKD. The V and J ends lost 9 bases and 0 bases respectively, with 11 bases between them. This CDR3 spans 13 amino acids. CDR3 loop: CATEGPNSYEQYF. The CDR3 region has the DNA TGTGCCACCGAGGGACCAAACTCCTACGAGCAGTACTTC.

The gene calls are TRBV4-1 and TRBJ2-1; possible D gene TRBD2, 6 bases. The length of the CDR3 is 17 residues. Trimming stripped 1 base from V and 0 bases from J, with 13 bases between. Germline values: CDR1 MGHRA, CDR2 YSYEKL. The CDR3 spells CASSQVMGLGSYNEQFF. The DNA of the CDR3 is TGCGCCAGCAGCCAAGTAATGGGACTGGGCTCCTACAATGAGCAGTTCTTC.

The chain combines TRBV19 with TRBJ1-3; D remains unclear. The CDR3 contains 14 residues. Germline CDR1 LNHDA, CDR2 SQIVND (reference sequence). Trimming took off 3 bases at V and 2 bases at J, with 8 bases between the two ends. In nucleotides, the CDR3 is TGTGCCAGTAGTATTGTTTCTCCTGGAAACACCATATATTTT. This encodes CASSIVSPGNTIYF.

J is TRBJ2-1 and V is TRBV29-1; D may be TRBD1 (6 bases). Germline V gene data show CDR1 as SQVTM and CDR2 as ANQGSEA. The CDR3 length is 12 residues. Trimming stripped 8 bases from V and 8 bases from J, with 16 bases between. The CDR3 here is CSTWVPGDEQFF. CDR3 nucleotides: TGCAGCACCTGGGTCCCAGGGGATGAGCAGTTCTTC.

CDR3 residues: CASRQLRVGKNTEAFF. CDR3 sequence (DNA): TGTGCCAGCAGGCAGCTGAGGGTCGGGAAGAACACTGAAGCTTTCTTT. The chain employs TRBV28 and TRBJ1-1; no firm D call. V lost 6 bases and J lost 1, with 18 bases in between. CDR3 length: 16 residues. Germline CDR1 reads MDHEN; CDR2 reads SYDVKM.

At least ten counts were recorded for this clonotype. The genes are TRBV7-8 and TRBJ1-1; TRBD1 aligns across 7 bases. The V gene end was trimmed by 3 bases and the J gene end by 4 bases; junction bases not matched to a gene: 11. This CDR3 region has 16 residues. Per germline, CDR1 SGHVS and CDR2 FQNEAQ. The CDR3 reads CASSFFGTEGSTEAFF. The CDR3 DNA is TGTGCCAGCAGCTTTTTCGGGACAGAGGGATCCACTGAAGCTTTCTTT.

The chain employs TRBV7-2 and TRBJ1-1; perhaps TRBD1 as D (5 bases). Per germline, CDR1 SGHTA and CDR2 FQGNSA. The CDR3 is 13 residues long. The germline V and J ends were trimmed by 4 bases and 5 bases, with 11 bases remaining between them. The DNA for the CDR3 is TGTGCCAGCAGCTCACCAGGGTATACTGAAGCTTTCTTT. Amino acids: CASSSPGYTEAFF. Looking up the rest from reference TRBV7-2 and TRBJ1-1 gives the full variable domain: GAGVSQSPSNKVTEKGKDVELRCDPISGHTALYWYRQSLGQGLEFLIYFQGNSAPDKSGLPSDRFSAERTGGSVSTLTIQRTQQEDSAVYLCASSSPGYTEAFFGQGTRLTVV.

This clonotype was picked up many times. DNA of the CDR3: TGTGCCAGCAGCCCCGGGACAGGCCGAGATTCACCCCTCCACTTT. Protein product: CASSPGTGRDSPLHF. The rearrangement uses TRBV7-9 and TRBJ1-6, with 8 nucleotides matching TRBD1. V lost 5 bases, J lost 8 bases, and 8 bases stayed unmatched. This CDR3 region has 15 residues. Germline V lookup: CDR1 SEHNR, CDR2 FQNEAQ (reference sequence).

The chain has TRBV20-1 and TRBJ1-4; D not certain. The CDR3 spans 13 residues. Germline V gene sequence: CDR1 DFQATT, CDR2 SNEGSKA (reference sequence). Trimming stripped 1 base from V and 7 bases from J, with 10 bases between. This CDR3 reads CSARVPSGEKLFF. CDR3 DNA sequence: TGCAGTGCTAGAGTGCCGAGTGGTGAAAAACTGTTTTTT.